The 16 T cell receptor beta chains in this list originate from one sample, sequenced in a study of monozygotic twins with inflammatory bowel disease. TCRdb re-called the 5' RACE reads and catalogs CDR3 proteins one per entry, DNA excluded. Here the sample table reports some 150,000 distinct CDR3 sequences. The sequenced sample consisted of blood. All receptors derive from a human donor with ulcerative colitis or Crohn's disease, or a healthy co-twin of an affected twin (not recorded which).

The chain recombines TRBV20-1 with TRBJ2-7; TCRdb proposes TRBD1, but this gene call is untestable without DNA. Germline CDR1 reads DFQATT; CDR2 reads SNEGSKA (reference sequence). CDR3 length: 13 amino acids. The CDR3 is CSAPGGGLDEQYF.

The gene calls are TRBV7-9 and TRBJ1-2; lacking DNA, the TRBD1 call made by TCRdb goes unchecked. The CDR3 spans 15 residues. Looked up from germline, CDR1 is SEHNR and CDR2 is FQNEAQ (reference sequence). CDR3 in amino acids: CASSLSRQGARGYTF.

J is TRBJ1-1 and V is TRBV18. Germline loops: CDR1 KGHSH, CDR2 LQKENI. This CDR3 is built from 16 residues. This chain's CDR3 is CASSPRDGVTVTEAFF.

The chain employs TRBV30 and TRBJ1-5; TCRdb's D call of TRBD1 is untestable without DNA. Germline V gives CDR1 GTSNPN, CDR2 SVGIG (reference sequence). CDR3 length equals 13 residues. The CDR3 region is CAWSRHRDQPQHF.

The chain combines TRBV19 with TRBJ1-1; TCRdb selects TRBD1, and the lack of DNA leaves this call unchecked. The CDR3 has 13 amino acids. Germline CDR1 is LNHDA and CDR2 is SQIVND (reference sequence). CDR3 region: CASNPGMNTEAFF.

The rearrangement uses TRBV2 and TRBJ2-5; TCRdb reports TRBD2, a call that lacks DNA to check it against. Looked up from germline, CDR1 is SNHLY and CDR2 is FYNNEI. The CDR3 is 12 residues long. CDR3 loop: CASSGEGETQYF. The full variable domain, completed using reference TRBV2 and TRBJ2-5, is EPEVTQTPSHQVTQMGQEVILRCVPISNHLYFYWYRQILGQKVEFLVSFYNNEISEKSEIFDDQFSVERPDGSNFTLKIRSTKLEDSAMYFCASSGEGETQYFGPGTRLLVL.

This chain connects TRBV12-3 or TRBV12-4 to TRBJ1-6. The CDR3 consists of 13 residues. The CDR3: CASSPNYNSPLHF.

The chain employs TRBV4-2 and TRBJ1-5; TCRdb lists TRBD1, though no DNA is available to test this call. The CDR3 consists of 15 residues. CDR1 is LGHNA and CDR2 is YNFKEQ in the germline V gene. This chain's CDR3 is CASSQNNRGSNTQHF.

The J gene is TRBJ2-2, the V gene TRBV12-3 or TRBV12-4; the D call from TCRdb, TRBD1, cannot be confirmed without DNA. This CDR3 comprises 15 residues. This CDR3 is CASSPRQDPGGELFF.

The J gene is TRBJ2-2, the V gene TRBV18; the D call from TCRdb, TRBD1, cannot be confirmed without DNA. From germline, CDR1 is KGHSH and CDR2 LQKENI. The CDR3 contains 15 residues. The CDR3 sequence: CASSTGTQNTGELFF. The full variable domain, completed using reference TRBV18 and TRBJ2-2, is NAGVMQNPRHLVRRRGQEARLRCSPMKGHSHVYWYRQLPEEGLKFMVYLQKENIIDESGMPKERFSAEFPKEGPSILRIQQVVRGDSAAYFCASSTGTQNTGELFFGEGSRLTVL.

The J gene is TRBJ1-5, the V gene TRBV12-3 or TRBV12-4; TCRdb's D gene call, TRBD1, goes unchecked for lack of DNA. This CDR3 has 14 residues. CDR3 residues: CASSPGRDNQPQHF.

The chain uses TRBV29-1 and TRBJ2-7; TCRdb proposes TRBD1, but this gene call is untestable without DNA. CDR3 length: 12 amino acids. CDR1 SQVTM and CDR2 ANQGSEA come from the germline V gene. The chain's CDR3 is CSGTGQNYEQYF.

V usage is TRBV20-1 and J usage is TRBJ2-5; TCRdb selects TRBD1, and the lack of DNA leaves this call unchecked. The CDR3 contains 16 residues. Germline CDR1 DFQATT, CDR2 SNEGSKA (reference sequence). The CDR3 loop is CSARTGERGRVETQYF.

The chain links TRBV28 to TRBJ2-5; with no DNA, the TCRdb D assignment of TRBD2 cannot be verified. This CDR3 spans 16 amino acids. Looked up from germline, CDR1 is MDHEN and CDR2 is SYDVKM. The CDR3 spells CASSSLAGGPGETQYF. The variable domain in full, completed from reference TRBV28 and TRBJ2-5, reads DVKVTQSSRYLVKRTGEKVFLECVQDMDHENMFWYRQDPGLGLRLIYFSYDVKMKEKGDIPEGYSVSREKKERFSLILESASTNQTSMYLCASSSLAGGPGETQYFGPGTRLLVL.

This CDR3 is CRRADLAKNMQYF. The chain carries TRBV20-1 and TRBJ2-4; TCRdb gives TRBD2 as the D gene, but with no DNA this cannot be confirmed. This CDR3 is 13 amino acids long. In germline, CDR1 is DFQATT, CDR2 SNEGSKA (reference sequence).

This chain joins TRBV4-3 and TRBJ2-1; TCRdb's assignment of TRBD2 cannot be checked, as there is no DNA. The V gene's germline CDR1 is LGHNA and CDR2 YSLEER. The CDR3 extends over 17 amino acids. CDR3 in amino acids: CASSQDSTSGGANEQFF.